This TCR beta chain was observed in a study of blood T cell repertoires in COVID-19. Across the study: Acute and convalescent COVID-19 samples came from the United States, Italy and Spain. T cells, B-cell-depleted T cells, or PBMCs supplied cDNA or gDNA.

TCRdb keeps only in-frame clones here, not all; method: immunoSEQ multiplex PCR. The sample shows around 200,000 clones, 65% to 85% of them seen only once. The source is a man aged 45-65 years with active or convalescent COVID-19. The sample consisted of peripheral blood.

Written as DNA, the CDR3 is TGTGCCAGCAGCGTAGCTAGCGGCCCCTACAATGAGCAGTTCTTC. It is translated as CASSVASGPYNEQFF. The chain employs TRBV9 and TRBJ2-1; TRBD2 agrees at 7 bases. CDR3 length: 15 amino acids. Per the germline V gene, CDR1 is SGDLS and CDR2 is YYNGEE. V gave up 0 bases and J gave up 2 bases; unmatched junction bases: 2.